The 27 T cell receptor beta chains below all came from one sample that was sequenced in a study of cytomegalovirus exposure and HLA in healthy donors (dated by TCRdb to 2017 to 2019). Library generation was performed with the immunoSEQ multiplex PCR assay. Drawn from immuneACCESS, this table holds only the in-frame rearrangements with V and J called that TCRdb kept. Clones are partly lost; checked studies trace under half to an unresolved V gene and leave the rest unexplained. The sample table contains 190,000 or so clones; only one count was recorded for 65% to 85% of them. 2.5% to 3% of the sample goes to the ten largest clones. The specimen was PBMCs. The receptors stem from a woman aged 18-29 years in good health and CMV-seropositive.

The chain employs TRBV4-3 and TRBJ2-2, with TRBD1 matching over 8 bases. V dropped 1 base and J dropped 6; count of bases not matched to a gene: 4. CDR1 is LGHNA, CDR2 YSLEER, per germline. This CDR3 is 15 amino acids long. CDR3 coding DNA: TGCGCCAGCAGCCAAGTCCCCAGGGGGCCCGGGGAGCTGTTTTTT. Its translation: CASSQVPRGPGELFF.

The chain carries TRBV5-8 and TRBJ2-3, with D possibly being TRBD2 (7 bases). Deletions cut 5 bases from V and 7 bases from J, with 17 bases between. This CDR3 comprises 14 residues. In germline, CDR1 is SGHTS, CDR2 YDEGEE. The CDR3 here is CASREGGARNTQYF. The DNA of the CDR3 is TGTGCCAGCAGGGAGGGGGGGGCCAGGAATACGCAGTATTTT.

In nucleotides, the CDR3 is TGCAGTGCCCCCGACAACTCTGAAGCTTTCTTT. It is translated as CSAPDNSEAFF. The V gene is TRBV20-1, the J gene TRBJ1-1; no clear D. The CDR3 contains 11 residues. Trimming pared 6 bases from V and 6 bases from J, leaving 11 bases between. The germline CDR1 and CDR2 sequences are DFQATT and SNEGSKA (reference sequence).

The V call is TRBV18, the J call TRBJ1-1; D is perhaps TRBD1 (5 bases). Germline CDR1 is KGHSH and CDR2 is LQKENI. V was shortened by 2 bases and J by 6 bases, with 13 bases between the two germline ends. The CDR3 is 14 amino acids. The CDR3 DNA is TGTGCCAGCTCACCATATAGTGCGGGGGCTGAAGCTTTCTTT. The encoded protein is CASSPYSAGAEAFF.

V usage is TRBV7-8 and J usage is TRBJ2-2; 10 nucleotides match TRBD2. The V gene's germline CDR1 is SGHVS and CDR2 FQNEAQ. The CDR3 is 14 residues long. Germline trimming cut 7 bases from V and 4 bases from J; bases unmatched to any gene: 3. CDR3 bases: TGTGCCAGCAAAGAGCGGGGGGGCACCGGGGAGCTGTTTTTT. Translated, it gives CASKERGGTGELFF.

Only one count was recorded for this clone. The V and J genes are TRBV6-1 and TRBJ2-7, with D perhaps matching TRBD2 (5 bases). CDR1 MNHNS and CDR2 SASEGT come from the germline V gene. Between the trimmed V and J ends, which lost 0 bases and 7 bases, there was a span of 16 bases. The CDR3 is made up of 15 amino acids. The CDR3 sequence: CASSEAPGITGEQYF. The CDR3 coding sequence is TGTGCCAGCAGTGAAGCCCCCGGGATCACTGGGGAGCAGTACTTC.

The rearrangement joins TRBV9 to TRBJ1-1; D gene ambiguous. This CDR3 comprises 15 residues. Trimming left V 3 bases short and J 1 base short, with 13 bases between. Germline-derived CDR1 and CDR2 are SGDLS and YYNGEE. CDR3 residues: CASSAANGPNTEAFF. DNA for the CDR3: TGTGCCAGCAGCGCCGCTAACGGTCCGAACACTGAAGCTTTCTTT.

This chain joins TRBV27 and TRBJ2-1, with D maybe TRBD2 (6 bases). Germline V CDR1 and CDR2: MNHEY, SMNVEV (reference sequence). This CDR3 is 14 amino acids long. V lost 0 bases, J lost 8 bases, and 11 bases lay in between. CDR3 in DNA: TGTGCCAGCAGTTTATCGCCGGGGGAGGATGAGCAGTTCTTC. It encodes CASSLSPGEDEQFF.

V gene TRBV7-6 combines with J gene TRBJ1-1, with D uncertain. Germline V gene data show CDR1 as SGHVS and CDR2 as FNYEAQ. The CDR3 covers 16 residues. V was pared by 7 bases and J by 3 bases, with 21 bases between. In DNA, the CDR3 is TGTGCCAGCATCGATCTCCGGGGTGAGGGCGACACTGAAGCTTTCTTT. Amino acids: CASIDLRGEGDTEAFF.

The chain employs TRBV10-1 and TRBJ1-5; no clear D gene. Trimming took 2 bases from V and 6 from J, leaving 8 bases between them. Germline V lookup: CDR1 WNHNN, CDR2 SYGVQD (reference sequence). The CDR3 is made up of 13 amino acids. The DNA of the CDR3 is TGCGCCAGCAGTGAGGCTCCGGGTCAGCCCCAGCATTTT. Its protein is CASSEAPGQPQHF.

DNA for the CDR3: TGTGCCAGCAGGCCATATTTGCGGGCTTCCGACGAGCAGTACTTC. Its protein is CASRPYLRASDEQYF. This chain joins TRBV6-5 and TRBJ2-7; tentatively, D is TRBD2 (5 bases). The germline CDR1 and CDR2 sequences are MNHEY and SVGAGI. With 6 bases removed from V and 5 bases from J, the gap between germline ends came to 20 bases. This CDR3 is built from 15 residues.

J is TRBJ1-6 and V is TRBV5-5; D may be TRBD1 (5 bases). Trimming took off 0 bases at V and 3 bases at J, with 7 bases between the two ends. The CDR3 length is 15 residues. The germline V gene has CDR1 SGHKS and CDR2 YYEKEE (reference sequence). CDR3 DNA: TGTGCCAGCAGCTTGGAGGGGAACTATAATTCACCCCTCCACTTT. Amino acids: CASSLEGNYNSPLHF.

There are a few counts of this clone. The rearrangement joins TRBV7-9 to TRBJ1-5; weak D call: TRBD1 (5 bases). The CDR3 runs to 17 residues. V was cut by 1 base and J by 1 base, with 14 bases left in between. The germline gives CDR1 SEHNR, CDR2 FQNEAQ (reference sequence). As DNA, the CDR3 is TGTGCCAGCAGCTTAGATAAAGCAGGGCGAAGCAATCAGCCCCAGCATTTT. Translating gives CASSLDKAGRSNQPQHF.

The rearrangement links TRBV18 to TRBJ2-5; TRBD1 is a possible D gene (6 bases). CDR3 length equals 13 residues. CDR1 is KGHSH and CDR2 is LQKENI in the germline V gene. V was cut by 4 bases and J by 4 bases, with 10 bases left in between. The CDR3 DNA is TGTGCCAGCTCACAAGACAGGCTAGAGACCCAGTACTTC. Translating it yields CASSQDRLETQYF. Combining the CDR3 with reference TRBV18 and TRBJ2-5 gives the whole variable domain NAGVMQNPRHLVRRRGQEARLRCSPMKGHSHVYWYRQLPEEGLKFMVYLQKENIIDESGMPKERFSAEFPKEGPSILRIQQVVRGDSAAYFCASSQDRLETQYFGPGTRLLVL.

This chain links TRBV2 with TRBJ1-5; TRBD1 matches at 8 bases. Germline CDR1 reads SNHLY; CDR2 reads FYNNEI. V shed 4 bases, J shed 7 bases, and the junction held 12 bases outside the gene matches. The CDR3 spans 16 residues. Here the CDR3 reads CASSVVRTGGGQPQHF. The CDR3 DNA is TGTGCCAGCAGTGTTGTTCGAACAGGGGGAGGACAGCCCCAGCATTTT.

The chain recombines TRBV7-8 with TRBJ2-3; 10 bases line up with TRBD2. The length of the CDR3 is 16 residues. V trimming: 5 bases; J trimming: 2 bases; junction bases outside the gene matches: 7. Germline values: CDR1 SGHVS, CDR2 FQNEAQ. CDR3 residues: CASSILSGGFTDTQYF. In DNA form, the CDR3 reads TGTGCCAGCAGCATCCTTAGCGGGGGGTTCACAGATACGCAGTATTTT.

The rearrangement links TRBV6-1 to TRBJ1-5; D possibly corresponds to TRBD1 (5 bases). The CDR3 extends over 14 amino acids. Trimming stripped 6 bases from V and 7 bases from J, with 16 bases between. The V gene's germline CDR1 is MNHNS and CDR2 SASEGT. The CDR3 region is CASRVDSSGQPQHF. CDR3 nucleotide sequence: TGTGCCAGCAGGGTCGACAGTTCCGGACAGCCCCAGCATTTT.

J is TRBJ1-5 and V is TRBV5-6; D uncertain. The CDR3 loop spans 14 amino acids. V lost 1 base to trimming and J lost 5 bases, with 10 bases between them. Germline lookup yields CDR1 SGHDT and CDR2 YYEEEE. The CDR3 here is CASSLLSEYQPQHF. The CDR3 bases are TGTGCCAGCAGCTTGCTTTCAGAATATCAGCCCCAGCATTTT.

The count of this clone is one. The V call is TRBV5-6, the J call TRBJ2-7, with D possibly being TRBD2 (6 bases). Germline CDR1 and CDR2: SGHDT and YYEEEE. Trimming pared 6 bases from V and 6 bases from J, leaving 13 bases between. CDR3 length: 12 residues. CDR3 sequence: CASNRGSLEQYF. The DNA for the CDR3 is TGTGCCAGCAACCGGGGGTCTCTCGAGCAGTACTTC. Full variable domain (rest looked up from reference TRBV5-6 and TRBJ2-7): DAGVTQSPTHLIKTRGQQVTLRCSPKSGHDTVSWYQQALGQGPQFIFQYYEEEERQRGNFPDRFSGHQFPNYSSELNVNALLLGDSALYLCASNRGSLEQYFGPGTRLTVT.

The chain carries TRBV7-8 and TRBJ1-5, with D unresolved. Germline CDR1 reads SGHVS; CDR2 reads FQNEAQ. V lost 7 bases, J lost 2 bases, and 12 bases lay in between. The CDR3 contains 14 residues. CDR3 nucleotides: TGTGCCAGCACCCAACCCGGGGGCAATCAGCCCCAGCATTTT. It yields the protein CASTQPGGNQPQHF.

This chain joins TRBV9 and TRBJ2-5, with 8 bases that match TRBD1. Germline V gene data show CDR1 as SGDLS and CDR2 as YYNGEE. J gave up 1 base and V 0 bases, and 5 bases lay outside the gene matches. The CDR3 is 16 residues long. The CDR3 is CASSVAGQGLQETQYF. The CDR3 DNA reads TGTGCCAGCAGCGTAGCTGGACAGGGCCTCCAAGAGACCCAGTACTTC.

Turning to this clone: Germline is not matched at one junction end, which may reflect a read error. V gene TRBV9 combines with J gene TRBJ2-1, with no clear D. The CDR3 spans 8 residues. Germline CDR1 is SGDLS and CDR2 is YYNGEE. The CDR3 DNA sequence: TGTGCCAGCAGCTTGGAGATCTTC. Translated: CASSLEIF.

The rearrangement uses TRBV6-5 and TRBJ2-1; 8 nucleotides agree with TRBD2. The V and J ends lost 0 bases and 1 base, in that order; junction bases with no gene match: 2. The CDR3 is 16 residues long. Germline V gene data show CDR1 as MNHEY and CDR2 as SVGAGI. The CDR3 nucleotides are TGTGCCAGCAGTTACTCGGGACTAGGGTCCTACAATGAGCAGTTCTTC. Amino acid sequence: CASSYSGLGSYNEQFF.

The rearrangement links TRBV15 to TRBJ1-5; 7 bases fit TRBD1. Trimming removed 5 bases from V and 1 base from J; junction bases left unmatched: 5. The CDR3 has 15 amino acids. The V gene's germline CDR1 is LNHNV and CDR2 YYDKDF (reference sequence). DNA for the CDR3: TGTGCCACCAGCCAGACAGGGAAGAGCAATCAGCCCCAGCATTTT. Encoded protein: CATSQTGKSNQPQHF.

This chain connects TRBV4-1 to TRBJ2-2; no reliable D call. This CDR3 spans 13 amino acids. The V and J ends lost 1 base and 9 bases respectively, with 9 bases between them. The germline gives CDR1 MGHRA, CDR2 YSYEKL. Here the CDR3 reads CASSQVTSRELFF. The CDR3 DNA is TGCGCCAGCAGCCAAGTGACTTCGAGGGAGCTGTTTTTT.

V usage is TRBV2 and J usage is TRBJ1-2; TRBD1 is a possible D gene (6 bases). The CDR3 is 11 residues long. The V and J ends lost 6 bases and 8 bases respectively, with 10 bases between them. Germline lookup yields CDR1 SNHLY and CDR2 FYNNEI. CDR3 bases: TGTGCCAGCAGAACAGGGAGCGGCTACACCTTC. It encodes CASRTGSGYTF.

This clone was observed many times. The genes are TRBV27 and TRBJ2-5; 9 bases agree with TRBD1. The CDR3 length is 15 residues. Germline V lookup: CDR1 MNHEY, CDR2 SMNVEV (reference sequence). The ends lost 5 bases at V and 6 bases at J; junction bases unmatched: 10. The CDR3 bases are TGTGCCAGCAGTCCCGGGACAGGGAGCGTGCAGACCCAGTACTTC. The encoded protein is CASSPGTGSVQTQYF.